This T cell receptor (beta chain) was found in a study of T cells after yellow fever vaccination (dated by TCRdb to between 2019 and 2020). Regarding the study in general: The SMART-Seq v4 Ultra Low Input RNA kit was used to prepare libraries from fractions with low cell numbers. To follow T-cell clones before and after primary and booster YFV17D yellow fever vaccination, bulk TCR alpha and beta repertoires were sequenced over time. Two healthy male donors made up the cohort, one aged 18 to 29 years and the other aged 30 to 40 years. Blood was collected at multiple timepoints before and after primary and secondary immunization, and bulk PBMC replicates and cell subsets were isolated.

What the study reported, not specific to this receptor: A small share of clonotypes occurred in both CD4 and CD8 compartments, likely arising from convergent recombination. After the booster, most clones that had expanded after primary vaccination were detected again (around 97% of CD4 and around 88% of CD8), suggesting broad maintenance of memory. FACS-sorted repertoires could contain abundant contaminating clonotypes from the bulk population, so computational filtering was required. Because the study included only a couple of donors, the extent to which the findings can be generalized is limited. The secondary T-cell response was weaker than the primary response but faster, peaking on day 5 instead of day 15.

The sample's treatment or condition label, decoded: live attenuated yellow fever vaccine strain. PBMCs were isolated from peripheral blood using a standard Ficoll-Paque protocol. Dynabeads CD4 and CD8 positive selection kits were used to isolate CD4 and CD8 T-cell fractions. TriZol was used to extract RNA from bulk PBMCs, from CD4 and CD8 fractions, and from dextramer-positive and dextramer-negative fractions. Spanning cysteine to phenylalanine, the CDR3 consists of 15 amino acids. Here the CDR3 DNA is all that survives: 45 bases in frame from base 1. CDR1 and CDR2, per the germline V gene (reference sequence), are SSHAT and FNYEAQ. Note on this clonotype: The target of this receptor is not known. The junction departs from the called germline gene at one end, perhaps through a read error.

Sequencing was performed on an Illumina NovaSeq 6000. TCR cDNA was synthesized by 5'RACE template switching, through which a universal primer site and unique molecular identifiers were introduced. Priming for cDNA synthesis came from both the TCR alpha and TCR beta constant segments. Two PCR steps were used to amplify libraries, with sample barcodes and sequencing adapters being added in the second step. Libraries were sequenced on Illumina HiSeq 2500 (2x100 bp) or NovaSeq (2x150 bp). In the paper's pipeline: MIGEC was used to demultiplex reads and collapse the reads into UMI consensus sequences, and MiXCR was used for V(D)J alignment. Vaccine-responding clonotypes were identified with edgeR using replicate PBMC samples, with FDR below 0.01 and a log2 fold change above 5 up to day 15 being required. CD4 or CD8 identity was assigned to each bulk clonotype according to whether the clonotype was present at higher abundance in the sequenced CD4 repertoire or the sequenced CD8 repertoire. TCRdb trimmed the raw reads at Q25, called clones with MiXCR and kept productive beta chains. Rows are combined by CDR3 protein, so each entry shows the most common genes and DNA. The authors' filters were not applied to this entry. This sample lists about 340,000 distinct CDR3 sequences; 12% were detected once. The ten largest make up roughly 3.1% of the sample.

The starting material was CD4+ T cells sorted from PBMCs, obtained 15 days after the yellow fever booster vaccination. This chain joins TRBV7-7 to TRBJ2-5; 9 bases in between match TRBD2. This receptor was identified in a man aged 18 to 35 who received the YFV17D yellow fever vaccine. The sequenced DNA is TGTGCTAGCAGCTTAATAGCGGGGGATGGTGTGACCCAGTACTTC. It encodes CASSLIAGDGVTQYF.